This entry features one TCR beta chain sequence. At the deep level, the assay was run. Each sorted subset replicate got 200 ng genomic DNA, tens of thousands of genomes. TCRdb's copy holds only in-frame clones and misses some; the assay was immunoSEQ multiplex PCR. The sample lists hundreds of thousands of clones; around 90% were seen once. These data come from a study of shared clonotypes between healthy human individuals. As for the study in general: Each donor contributed plates that comprised three CD4 naive, three CD4 memory, two CD8 naive and one CD8 memory.

The CDR3 runs 15 residues. The V and J ends lost 2 bases and 0 bases respectively, with 9 bases between them. Germline V gene data show CDR1 as SGHNT and CDR2 as YYREEE (reference sequence). The naive CD8 fraction comprised CD45RO-negative cells positively selected for CCR7 and excluded terminally differentiated effector memory CD45RA+ cells. This TCR came from a man in his thirties or forties in good health. The chain combines TRBV5-4 with TRBJ1-3, with D possibly matching TRBD1 (6 bases). The sequenced material came from naive CD8+ T cells sorted from blood. In nucleotides, the CDR3 is TGTGCCAGCAGCTTAGACAGGTTCTCTGGAAACACCATATATTTT. Translated, it gives CASSLDRFSGNTIYF.